Here is one T cell receptor (beta chain) with its context. The data originate from a study of blood T cell repertoires in COVID-19. Study-level information: Researchers got acute and convalescent COVID-19 samples from the United States, Italy and Spain. Sources were T cells, B-cell-depleted T cells, or PBMCs; the material itself was cDNA or gDNA.

As processed by the authors: From reference gene primer amplification, estimates of nucleated cell counts were derived. Produced via immunoSEQ multiplex PCR; TCRdb's table is partial and in-frame only. V and J calls and clone size are as listed in that table; D and trimming were resolved from the DNA. The table has about 140,000 clones, 65% to 85% seen once. V was clipped by 5 bases and J by 5 bases, with 13 bases between them. The V gene's germline CDR1 is SGHRS and CDR2 YFSETQ. This CDR3 spans 14 amino acids. This TCR derives from a woman in her sixties with acute or convalescent COVID-19. The rearrangement links TRBV5-1 to TRBJ2-2, with unresolved D. Sequences were obtained from peripheral blood. The CDR3 DNA follows: TGCGCCAGCAGTTCGGCAGGTGGAACCGGGGAGCTGTTTTTT. Translation: CASSSAGGTGELFF.